Following are 6 T cell receptor beta chains from one sample sequenced in a study of T cells expressing NK-cell markers (dated by TCRdb to 2019 to 2021). The library relied on 5' RACE. Instrument used: Illumina HiSeq 2000. TCRdb reprocessed the reads and lists each CDR3 protein sequence as a single entry, with no DNA. For this sample, the table gives roughly 180,000 distinct CDR3 sequences. The ten largest clones take up roughly 18% of the sample. What was sequenced was blood T cells: a sorted CD56 or NKG2C T cell subset, CD4+ or CD8+ T cells, or bulk PBMC T cells (not recorded which). The receptors originated from a woman between 18 and 70 years old in good health.

The chain links TRBV28 to TRBJ2-5. Germline V gene data show CDR1 as MDHEN and CDR2 as SYDVKM. The CDR3 consists of 15 residues. The CDR3: CASSFRSNLQETQYF. The entire variable domain, with the rest obtained from reference TRBV28 and TRBJ2-5, is as follows: DVKVTQSSRYLVKRTGEKVFLECVQDMDHENMFWYRQDPGLGLRLIYFSYDVKMKEKGDIPEGYSVSREKKERFSLILESASTNQTSMYLCASSFRSNLQETQYFGPGTRLLVL.

This chain joins TRBV7-9 and TRBJ2-7; TCRdb calls TRBD2, which cannot be checked without DNA. Germline V gene sequence: CDR1 SEHNR, CDR2 FQNEAQ (reference sequence). The length of the CDR3 is 16 residues. The CDR3 protein is CASSPGGLGRAYEQYF.

The genes are TRBV12-3 or TRBV12-4 and TRBJ1-4. This CDR3 has 15 residues. CDR3 protein: CASSVQRGLNEKLFF.

V and J are TRBV29-1 and TRBJ2-3; checking the TCRdb D call of TRBD2 is not possible without DNA. The germline V gene has CDR1 SQVTM and CDR2 ANQGSEA. The CDR3 is 13 amino acids. The CDR3 loop is CSVGAGGPDTQYF.

The V gene is TRBV20-1, the J gene TRBJ2-3; TCRdb selects TRBD1, and the lack of DNA leaves this call unchecked. Germline V gene sequence: CDR1 DFQATT, CDR2 SNEGSKA (reference sequence). There are 12 residues in the CDR3. The CDR3 sequence: CSGRQGPDTQYF.

The chain has TRBV12-3 or TRBV12-4 and TRBJ1-3; TCRdb's D gene call, TRBD1, goes unchecked for lack of DNA. The CDR3 covers 16 residues. CDR3 region: CASSLLGGVTGNTIYF.